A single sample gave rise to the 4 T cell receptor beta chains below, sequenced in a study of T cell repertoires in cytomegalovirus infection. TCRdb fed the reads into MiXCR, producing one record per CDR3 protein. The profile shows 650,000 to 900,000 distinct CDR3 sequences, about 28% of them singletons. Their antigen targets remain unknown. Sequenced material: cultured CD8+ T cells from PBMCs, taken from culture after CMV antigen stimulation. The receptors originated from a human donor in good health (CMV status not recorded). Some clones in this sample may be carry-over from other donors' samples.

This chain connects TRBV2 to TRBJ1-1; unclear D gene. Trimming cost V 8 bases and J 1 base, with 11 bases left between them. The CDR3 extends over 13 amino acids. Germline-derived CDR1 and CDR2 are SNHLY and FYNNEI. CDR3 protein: CASGRSPNTEAFF. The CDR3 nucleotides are TGTGCCAGCGGTAGATCCCCGAACACTGAAGCTTTCTTT.

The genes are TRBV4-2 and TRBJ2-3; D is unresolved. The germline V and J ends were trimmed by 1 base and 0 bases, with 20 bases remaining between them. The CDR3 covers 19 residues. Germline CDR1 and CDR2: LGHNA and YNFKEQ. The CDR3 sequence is CASSQVGRITNPSTDTQYF. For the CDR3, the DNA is TGTGCCAGCAGCCAAGTCGGCCGTATAACAAATCCCAGCACAGATACGCAGTATTTT.

The DNA for the CDR3 is TGTGCCACCAGCCCCCGGACAGGGATCTACGAGCAGTACTTC. Amino acids: CATSPRTGIYEQYF. V is TRBV15 and J is TRBJ2-7; 8 nucleotides line up with TRBD1. The CDR3 is 14 residues long. Germline V lookup: CDR1 LNHNV, CDR2 YYDKDF (reference sequence). V lost 5 bases to trimming and J lost 3 bases; unmatched junction nucleotides: 6.

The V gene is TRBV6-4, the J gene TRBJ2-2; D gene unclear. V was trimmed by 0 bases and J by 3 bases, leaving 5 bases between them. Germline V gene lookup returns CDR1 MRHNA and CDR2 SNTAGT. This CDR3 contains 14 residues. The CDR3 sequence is CASSDSSYTGELFF. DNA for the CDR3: TGTGCCAGCAGTGACTCGAGCTACACCGGGGAGCTGTTTTTT.